Listed below are T cell receptor beta chains from one sample, sequenced in a study of cytomegalovirus exposure and HLA in healthy donors. Data came from immunoSEQ multiplex PCR; TCRdb stores just in-frame clones and leaves some out. The sample has roughly 240,000 clones; approximately 87% are singletons. The sample comprised PBMCs. Source of these receptors: a man between 18 and 29 years old in good health and CMV-seronegative. Both conserved end residues are part of each CDR3. Fields, in order: D gene, J gene, clone size, V gene, CDR3 protein, CDR3 DNA. D genes are given only for firm matches. Clone size is given for some rows only: seen once, a few or many times, or a class if the clone is expanded.

D: -; J: TRBJ1-6; size: few; V: TRBV4-1; CDR3: CASSQDLLSYNSPLHF; DNA: TGCGCCAGCAGCCAAGATCTGTTGAGCTATAATTCACCCCTCCACTTT
D: -; J: TRBJ2-7; size: -; V: TRBV18; CDR3: CASSPPGRYSYEQYF; DNA: TGTGCCAGCTCACCACCGGGCCGATACTCCTACGAGCAGTACTTC
D: -; J: TRBJ1-1; size: -; V: TRBV6-5; CDR3: CASSLRGGTTEAFF; DNA: TGTGCCAGCAGTCTCCGGGGGGGGACCACTGAAGCTTTCTTT
D: TRBD1; J: TRBJ2-7; size: -; V: TRBV5-1; CDR3: CASSLASGQTYEQYF; DNA: TGCGCCAGCAGCTTGGCCTCGGGACAGACCTACGAGCAGTACTTC
D: TRBD2; J: TRBJ2-7; size: -; V: TRBV5-1; CDR3: CASSPTSGGDEQYF; DNA: TGCGCCAGCAGCCCGACTAGCGGGGGCGACGAGCAGTACTTC
D: -; J: TRBJ2-2; size: -; V: TRBV1; CDR3: CTSRPGGSTGELFF; DNA: TGCACCAGCAGGCCCGGCGGGAGCACCGGGGAGCTGTTTTTT
D: TRBD2; J: TRBJ2-3; size: -; V: TRBV19; CDR3: CASRGLAGDHSTDTQYF; DNA: TGTGCCAGCAGAGGACTAGCGGGAGACCATAGCACAGATACGCAGTATTTT
D: -; J: TRBJ1-4; size: once; V: TRBV7-2; CDR3: CASSASITNEKLFF; DNA: TGTGCCAGCAGCGCCAGTATAACTAATGAAAAACTGTTTTTT
D: -; J: TRBJ1-2; size: -; V: TRBV7-2; CDR3: CASSFGTGGAYGYTF; DNA: TGTGCCAGCAGCTTTGGGACTGGCGGAGCATATGGCTACACCTTC
D: -; J: TRBJ1-2; size: few; V: TRBV6-1; CDR3: CASSESVRVEYGYTF; DNA: TGTGCCAGCAGTGAATCGGTCAGGGTCGAGTATGGCTACACCTTC
D: TRBD1; J: TRBJ1-2; size: -; V: TRBV27; CDR3: CASSPGQSYYGYTF; DNA: TGTGCCAGCAGTCCGGGACAGAGCTACTATGGCTACACCTTC
D: -; J: TRBJ1-1; size: -; V: TRBV5-1; CDR3: CASSFGGGLNTEAFF; DNA: TGCGCCAGCAGCTTTGGTGGAGGGTTGAACACTGAAGCTTTCTTT
D: -; J: TRBJ1-2; size: -; V: TRBV20-1; CDR3: CSARQVYGYTF; DNA: TGCAGTGCTAGACAGGTCTATGGCTACACCTTC
D: -; J: TRBJ2-5; size: -; V: TRBV5-1; CDR3: CASRNTGSETQYF; DNA: TGCGCCAGCAGGAACACAGGGTCGGAGACCCAGTACTTC
D: -; J: TRBJ2-7; size: -; V: TRBV10-3; CDR3: CAIKDRNYEQYF; DNA: TGTGCCATCAAGGACAGAAACTACGAGCAGTACTTC
D: TRBD1; J: TRBJ1-2; size: few; V: TRBV18; CDR3: CASSPDRANYGYTF; DNA: TGTGCCAGCTCACCGGACAGGGCGAACTATGGCTACACCTTC
D: TRBD2; J: TRBJ2-3; size: -; V: TRBV5-6; CDR3: CASSFRGLAGVGDTQYF; DNA: TGTGCCAGCAGCTTCCGCGGACTAGCGGGAGTTGGAGATACGCAGTATTTT
D: -; J: TRBJ2-4; size: -; V: TRBV15; CDR3: CATSTGAKNIQYF; DNA: TGTGCCACCAGCACAGGGGCCAAAAACATTCAGTACTTC
D: TRBD2; J: TRBJ2-1; size: -; V: TRBV4-2; CDR3: CASGRVLSEQFF; DNA: TGTGCCAGCGGGAGGGTACTCAGTGAGCAGTTCTTC
D: -; J: TRBJ1-6; size: -; V: TRBV7-2; CDR3: CASSSYNSPLHF; DNA: TGTGCCAGCAGCTCTTATAATTCACCCCTCCACTTT
D: TRBD1; J: TRBJ1-4; size: -; V: TRBV29-1; CDR3: CSVGRTGDEKLFF; DNA: TGCAGCGTTGGTAGGACAGGGGACGAAAAACTGTTTTTT
D: -; J: TRBJ2-3; size: -; V: TRBV5-1; CDR3: CASSSGQSTDTQYF; DNA: TGCGCCAGCAGCTCAGGACAGAGCACAGATACGCAGTATTTT
D: -; J: TRBJ2-7; size: -; V: TRBV10-3; CDR3: CAIQRSPYEQYF; DNA: TGTGCCATCCAGCGGAGCCCTTACGAGCAGTACTTC
D: -; J: TRBJ2-7; size: many; V: TRBV14; CDR3: CASSQYGEQYF; DNA: TGTGCCAGCAGCCAATACGGCGAGCAGTACTTC
D: -; J: TRBJ2-7; size: -; V: TRBV27; CDR3: CASSLSTGFYEQYF; DNA: TGTGCCAGCAGTTTATCGACAGGCTTCTACGAGCAGTACTTC
D: -; J: TRBJ2-7; size: -; V: TRBV15; CDR3: CATSRDGHSYEQYF; DNA: TGTGCCACCAGCAGAGATGGCCACAGTTACGAGCAGTACTTC
D: TRBD2; J: TRBJ2-7; size: -; V: TRBV27; CDR3: CASSLTAGVIFEQYF; DNA: TGTGCCAGCAGTTTGACAGCGGGAGTAATATTCGAGCAGTACTTC
D: TRBD2; J: TRBJ2-5; size: -; V: TRBV4-3; CDR3: CASSQGVASGYQETQYF; DNA: TGCGCCAGCAGCCAAGGCGTGGCTAGCGGCTACCAAGAGACCCAGTACTTC
D: -; J: TRBJ1-2; size: -; V: TRBV5-4; CDR3: CASSLGGGYTF; DNA: TGTGCCAGCAGCTTGGGTGGCGGCTACACCTTC
D: TRBD1; J: TRBJ2-3; size: -; V: TRBV27; CDR3: CASIDRVSDTQYF; DNA: TGTGCCAGCATTGACAGGGTTTCAGATACGCAGTATTTT
D: TRBD1; J: TRBJ2-3; size: -; V: TRBV2; CDR3: CASKSGGLGTQYF; DNA: TGTGCCAGCAAATCAGGGGGATTAGGTACGCAGTATTTT
D: -; J: TRBJ2-5; size: -; V: TRBV5-6; CDR3: CASSTGQIQETQYF; DNA: TGTGCCAGCAGCACCGGACAGATCCAAGAGACCCAGTACTTC
D: TRBD1; J: TRBJ2-1; size: -; V: TRBV7-6; CDR3: CASSSMVGTGKNEQFF; DNA: TGTGCCAGCAGCTCCATGGTTGGGACAGGGAAAAATGAGCAGTTCTTC
D: -; J: TRBJ1-3; size: -; V: TRBV5-1; CDR3: CASSLEGAQAGNTIYF; DNA: TGCGCCAGCAGCTTGGAAGGGGCACAAGCCGGAAACACCATATATTTT
D: -; J: TRBJ2-3; size: -; V: TRBV10-3; CDR3: CAISAYGQMNTDTQYF; DNA: TGTGCCATCAGTGCCTATGGACAGATGAACACAGATACGCAGTATTTT
D: TRBD1; J: TRBJ1-5; size: -; V: TRBV30; CDR3: CAWSLGQEQPQHF; DNA: TGTGCCTGGAGTCTGGGACAGGAGCAGCCCCAGCATTTT
D: TRBD2; J: TRBJ2-4; size: -; V: TRBV4-3; CDR3: CASSQDGGSRSIQYF; DNA: TGCGCCAGCAGCCAAGACGGGGGGTCTCGGAGCATTCAGTACTTC